The rows below give T cell receptor beta chains drawn from one sample of a study of blood T cell repertoires in COVID-19. Profiling relied on immunoSEQ multiplex PCR, and the TCRdb table lists in-frame clones only, not all of them. The sample lists 300,000 to 400,000 clones; 86% were seen once. Sequenced material: PBMCs or T cells enriched from blood (not recorded which). The receptors were gathered from a woman between 40 and 50 years old with acute COVID-19. Each CDR3 is given without its conserved first and last residue. Each record gives: V gene, J gene, CDR3 length, CDR3 protein.

V gene: TRBV6-2/TRBV6-3
J gene: TRBJ2-7
CDR3 length: 17
CDR3 protein: ASSYSYLEREIDTYEQY

V gene: TRBV7-9
J gene: TRBJ2-3
CDR3 length: 13
CDR3 protein: ASVITGGGTDTQY

V gene: TRBV5-6
J gene: TRBJ2-3
CDR3 length: 12
CDR3 protein: ASPGGPGTDTQY

V gene: TRBV7-9
J gene: TRBJ2-3
CDR3 length: 14
CDR3 protein: ASSFSGSASTDTQY

V gene: TRBV25-1
J gene: TRBJ1-3
CDR3 length: 15
CDR3 protein: ASSERVEGLRGNTIY

V gene: TRBV28
J gene: TRBJ2-6
CDR3 length: 15
CDR3 protein: ASSLGTGVAGANVLT

V gene: TRBV6-4
J gene: TRBJ2-6
CDR3 length: 12
CDR3 protein: ASSPSAGANVLT

V gene: TRBV3-1/TRBV3-2
J gene: TRBJ2-5
CDR3 length: 14
CDR3 protein: ASSPGLAGVQETQY

V gene: TRBV25-1
J gene: TRBJ1-2
CDR3 length: 12
CDR3 protein: ASSGDRPNYGYT

V gene: TRBV25-1
J gene: TRBJ1-4
CDR3 length: 15
CDR3 protein: ASSEPPRQGRNEKLF

V gene: TRBV20-1
J gene: TRBJ1-6
CDR3 length: 14
CDR3 protein: SASRGPSSYNSPLH

V gene: TRBV10-3
J gene: TRBJ2-7
CDR3 length: 14
CDR3 protein: AISDRTGVGSYEQY

V gene: TRBV9
J gene: TRBJ2-1
CDR3 length: 15
CDR3 protein: ASPLNSSPGGGNEQF

V gene: TRBV6-6
J gene: TRBJ2-3
CDR3 length: 12
CDR3 protein: ASSYGRVSDTQY

V gene: TRBV7-8
J gene: TRBJ1-6
CDR3 length: 14
CDR3 protein: ASSLGGSSYNSPLH

V gene: TRBV7-6
J gene: TRBJ2-5
CDR3 length: 15
CDR3 protein: ASSLALAGGSQETQY

V gene: TRBV6-2/TRBV6-3
J gene: TRBJ2-1
CDR3 length: 9
CDR3 protein: ASSATIFRF

V gene: TRBV28
J gene: TRBJ2-2
CDR3 length: 11
CDR3 protein: ASGAPGTGELF